This T cell receptor beta chain was recorded in a study of blood T cell repertoires in COVID-19. The V gene's germline CDR1 is KGHSH and CDR2 LQKENI. CDR3 length equals 14 residues. Trimming took 5 bases from V and 8 from J; bases not matched to a gene: 9. Only in-frame clones appear in the TCRdb table, and some are missing; sequencing was by immunoSEQ multiplex PCR. The sample lists 400,000 or so clones; approximately 89% were seen once. This TCR was recovered from a man between 35 and 55 years old in a cohort exposed to, infected with or recovered from COVID-19 (not recorded which). Sequenced input: PBMCs or T cells enriched from blood (not recorded which). The chain joins TRBV18 to TRBJ2-4, with TRBD1 identical over 7 bases. The CDR3 spells CASSKTDRWDIQYF. The CDR3 DNA is TGTGCCAGCTCAAAGACGGACAGGTGGGACATTCAGTACTTC.